The next 30 T cell receptor beta chains were all read from a single sample in a study of technical replicates of blood from a handful of donors. Assay: immunoSEQ multiplex PCR; the TCRdb copy retains only in-frame clones and omits some. This table has 55,000 to 70,000 clones, roughly 89% appearing once. The sample comprised PBMCs. These receptors were taken from a human donor in good health. Some clones in this sample may be carry-over from other donors' samples.

The J gene is TRBJ1-2, the V gene TRBV6-5; D possibly corresponds to TRBD1 (5 bases). V was pared by 4 bases and J by 3 bases, with 9 bases between. Per the germline V gene, CDR1 is MNHEY and CDR2 is SVGAGI. The CDR3 extends over 13 amino acids. Written as DNA, the CDR3 is TGTGCCAGCAGTTCTGGACAATACTATGGCTACACCTTC. Translation gives CASSSGQYYGYTF.

CDR3 nucleotides: TGTGCCAGCAGGCGGTCAGGGGAAGCTAATGAAAAACTGTTTTTT. Protein: CASRRSGEANEKLFF. This chain uses TRBV5-6 with TRBJ1-4; weak D call: TRBD1 (6 bases). With 5 bases removed from V and 3 bases from J, the gap between germline ends came to 14 bases. The germline V gene has CDR1 SGHDT and CDR2 YYEEEE. CDR3 length: 15 residues. Complete variable domain (other parts from reference TRBV5-6 and TRBJ1-4): DAGVTQSPTHLIKTRGQQVTLRCSPKSGHDTVSWYQQALGQGPQFIFQYYEEEERQRGNFPDRFSGHQFPNYSSELNVNALLLGDSALYLCASRRSGEANEKLFFGSGTQLSVL.

The chain joins TRBV6-6 to TRBJ2-7; D unclear. This CDR3 region has 13 residues. Germline V gives CDR1 MNHNY, CDR2 SVGAGI (reference sequence). The germline V and J ends were trimmed by 4 bases and 3 bases, with 10 bases remaining between them. Here the CDR3 DNA reads TGTGCCAGCAGTTTGAAAACTTTCTACGAGCAGTACTTC. Protein sequence: CASSLKTFYEQYF.

The genes are TRBV5-4 and TRBJ2-2, with D maybe TRBD1 (6 bases). CDR3 length equals 14 residues. The ends were cut back, 4 bases at V and 8 bases at J, with 15 bases in the middle. Germline CDR1 SGHNT, CDR2 YYREEE (reference sequence). This CDR3 is CASSGRDMRGELFF. As DNA, the CDR3 is TGTGCCAGCAGCGGACGGGACATGCGGGGGGAGCTGTTTTTT. Combining the CDR3 with reference TRBV5-4 and TRBJ2-2 gives the whole variable domain ETGVTQSPTHLIKTRGQQVTLRCSSQSGHNTVSWYQQALGQGPQFIFQYYREEENGRGNFPPRFSGLQFPNYSSELNVNALELDDSALYLCASSGRDMRGELFFGEGSRLTVL.

CDR3 region: CASSDYRQNTEAFF. CDR3 sequence (DNA): TGTGCCAGCAGTGACTACAGACAGAACACTGAAGCTTTCTTT. The genes are TRBV6-1 and TRBJ1-1; D gene ambiguous. CDR3 size: 14 residues. The ends were cut back, 3 bases at V and 1 base at J, with 9 bases in the middle. In germline, CDR1 is MNHNS, CDR2 SASEGT.

V and J are TRBV20-1 and TRBJ1-5, with D possibly being TRBD1 (5 bases). Between the trimmed V and J ends, which lost 3 bases and 14 bases, there was a span of 14 bases. Germline assignment: CDR1 DFQATT and CDR2 SNEGSKA (reference sequence). The CDR3 extends over 11 amino acids. The chain's CDR3 is CSASAGSLEHF. The CDR3 DNA reads TGCAGTGCTAGTGCAGGGTCCTTAGAGCATTTT.

The chain combines TRBV4-3 with TRBJ2-2; the match to TRBD2 covers 11 bases. CDR1 is LGHNA and CDR2 is YSLEER in the germline V gene. This CDR3 has 16 residues. Trimming removed 3 bases from V and 0 bases from J; junction bases left unmatched: 0. CDR3 bases: TGCGCCAGCAGCCAGGGACTAGCGGCGAACACCGGGGAGCTGTTTTTT. As protein: CASSQGLAANTGELFF.

The chain is built from TRBV12-2 and TRBJ2-2; TRBD1, the D gene given by the table, was not confirmed from the DNA. TRBV12-2 is a known pseudogene. The CDR3 totals 16 residues. CDR3 DNA: TGTGCAAGTCGCCCCGGACATACGGCGAACACCGGGGAGCTGTTTTTT. Protein: CASRPGHTANTGELFF.

The rearrangement uses TRBV19 and TRBJ2-7, with a weak D call TRBD1 (5 bases). CDR1 LNHDA and CDR2 SQIVND come from the germline V gene (reference sequence). This CDR3 comprises 15 residues. V lost 6 bases to trimming and J lost 5 bases, with 20 bases between them. CDR3 DNA sequence: TGTGCCAGTAGCCCCTGGGGCACCCCAGACCACGAGCAGTACTTC. Translation gives CASSPWGTPDHEQYF.

The chain uses TRBV7-8 and TRBJ1-1; D is unclear. Germline V CDR1 and CDR2: SGHVS, FQNEAQ. V dropped 4 bases and J dropped 6 bases, with 15 bases sitting between them. The CDR3 consists of 14 residues. The DNA of the CDR3 is TGTGCCAGCAGCTCCGTCTCGGCAGGCCCTGAAGCTTTCTTT. It yields the protein CASSSVSAGPEAFF.

The rearrangement joins TRBV10-3 to TRBJ2-5; 7 bases are a match to TRBD2. The CDR3 spans 14 residues. V lost 0 bases to trimming and J lost 5 bases; unmatched junction nucleotides: 3. Germline V CDR1 and CDR2: ENHRY, SYGVKD. CDR3 sequence (DNA): TGTGCCATCAGTGAGTCGACTAGCCCTGAGACCCAGTACTTC. Translating it yields CAISESTSPETQYF.

There are a few counts of this clone. The chain is built from TRBV4-2 and TRBJ2-1; 12 bases are shared with TRBD2. J gave up 6 bases and V 0 bases, and 3 bases lay outside the gene matches. Germline V gene sequence: CDR1 LGHNA, CDR2 YNFKEQ. CDR3 length equals 16 residues. This chain's CDR3 is CASSQDASGRGNEQFF. The CDR3 region has the DNA TGTGCCAGCAGCCAAGATGCTAGCGGGAGGGGCAATGAGCAGTTCTTC.

The CDR3 spells CASSVGSGRTYNEQFF. The CDR3 DNA is TGTGCCAGCAGCGTCGGTAGCGGGAGAACCTACAATGAGCAGTTCTTC. The chain joins TRBV9 to TRBJ2-1, with 9 bases matching TRBD2. Germline V gene sequence: CDR1 SGDLS, CDR2 YYNGEE. The CDR3 is 16 residues long. Losses at the gene ends were 2 bases for V and 2 bases for J; bases not matched to a gene: 5. Full variable domain (outside the CDR3, taken from reference TRBV9 and TRBJ2-1): DSGVTQTPKHLITATGQRVTLRCSPRSGDLSVYWYQQSLDQGLQFLIQYYNGEERAKGNILERFSAQQFPDLHSELNLSSLELGDSALYFCASSVGSGRTYNEQFFGPGTRLTVL.

This chain joins TRBV4-3 and TRBJ2-2, with 11 bases identical to TRBD2. With 0 bases clipped from V and 7 bases from J, the junction kept 1 base outside the gene matches. Looked up from germline, CDR1 is LGHNA and CDR2 is YSLEER. The CDR3 loop spans 15 amino acids. CDR3 amino acids: CASSQELAGVGELFF. In DNA form, the CDR3 reads TGCGCCAGCAGCCAAGAACTAGCGGGAGTCGGGGAGCTGTTTTTT.

The genes are TRBV11-2 and TRBJ1-5, with a possible D match to TRBD1 (5 bases). This CDR3 region has 13 residues. V was shortened by 3 bases and J by 6 bases, with 9 bases between the two germline ends. The germline CDR1 and CDR2 sequences are SGHAT and FQNNGV. The CDR3 reads CASSFRQGQPQHF. The CDR3 DNA reads as TGTGCCAGCAGCTTCCGTCAGGGTCAGCCCCAGCATTTT.

This chain connects TRBV20-1 to TRBJ1-2, with D unresolved. The germline V gene has CDR1 DFQATT and CDR2 SNEGSKA (reference sequence). The V and J ends lost 0 bases and 12 bases respectively, with 11 bases between them. The CDR3 is made up of 11 amino acids. Here the CDR3 reads CSARDLRGDTF. The CDR3 DNA sequence: TGCAGTGCTAGAGATCTTCGCGGGGACACCTTC.

The V call is TRBV19, the J call TRBJ1-6; 7 bases line up with TRBD1. The germline V gene has CDR1 LNHDA and CDR2 SQIVND (reference sequence). CDR3 length: 16 residues. After removal of 3 bases from V and 5 bases from J, the junction contained 7 bases not matched to a gene. The CDR3 protein is CASSIYSGTDNSPLHF. The CDR3 DNA reads as TGTGCCAGTAGTATCTACTCCGGGACAGATAATTCACCCCTCCACTTT.

The chain uses TRBV21-1 and TRBJ2-2; the D call TRBD1 from the table was never checked on the DNA. TRBV21-1 is given as a pseudogene. The CDR3 length is 15 residues. The CDR3 is CASSVVAANTGELFF. DNA for the CDR3: TGTGCCAGCAGCGTCGTGGCAGCGAACACCGGGGAGCTGTTTTTT.

The chain links TRBV4-3 to TRBJ2-5; 8 positions agree with TRBD2. The CDR3 length is 16 residues. In germline, CDR1 is LGHNA, CDR2 YSLEER. Trimming removed 1 base from V and 5 bases from J; junction bases left unmatched: 9. The CDR3 nucleotides read TGCGCCAGCAGCCAAGTCGGGGGGGCAGCTGGCGAGACCCAGTACTTC. Translation gives CASSQVGGAAGETQYF.

V gene TRBV10-1 combines with J gene TRBJ2-1; 11 bases agree with TRBD1. The germline V gene encodes CDR1 WNHNN and CDR2 SYGVQD (reference sequence). The CDR3 has 11 residues. The ends lost 10 bases at V and 13 bases at J; junction bases unmatched: 6. CDR3 loop: CATRDRGLQFF. The CDR3 DNA reads TGCGCCACCAGGGACAGGGGGTTACAGTTCTTC.

This chain uses TRBV6-5 with TRBJ1-6; 7 bases are a match to TRBD1. Trimming cost V 6 bases and J 7 bases; bases outside gene matches: 6. CDR1 and CDR2 from the germline V gene are MNHEY and SVGAGI. The CDR3 spans 14 residues. For the CDR3, the DNA is TGTGCCAGCAGCCCCGGGACAGAAAATTCACCCCTCCACTTT. Its translation: CASSPGTENSPLHF.

The V call is TRBV10-3, the J call TRBJ2-4; 13 bases map to TRBD2. CDR1 is ENHRY, CDR2 SYGVKD, per germline. The trim removed 10 bases at V and 7 bases at J, leaving 10 bases unmatched. The CDR3 is 15 residues long. CDR3 region: CASSGTSGTGNIQYF. The CDR3 DNA is TGTGCCAGTTCCGGGACTAGCGGGACTGGCAACATTCAGTACTTC.

This clone came up a few times. The chain combines TRBV6-1 with TRBJ2-3; possibly TRBD2 for D (6 bases). Trimming left V 11 bases short and J 2 bases short, with 20 bases between. CDR1 MNHNS and CDR2 SASEGT come from the germline V gene. CDR3 length: 15 residues. The CDR3 protein is CASRGSRGNTDTQYF. DNA of the CDR3: TGTGCCTCCCGGGGGAGCCGGGGTAACACAGATACGCAGTATTTT.

The J gene is TRBJ1-6, the V gene TRBV19, with D possibly matching TRBD1 (5 bases). Trimming removed 0 bases from V and 10 bases from J, with 13 bases in between. The CDR3 sequence is 15 residues long. Germline V gene sequence: CDR1 LNHDA, CDR2 SQIVND (reference sequence). The CDR3 DNA is TGTGCCAGTAGTATAGATCTGGGGGGATACTCACCCCTCCACTTT. It codes for CASSIDLGGYSPLHF.

This clone has just one count. CDR3 sequence reads: CASSLGLGQLYEQFF. CDR3 nucleotides: TGTGCCAGCAGCTTGGGACTAGGTCAACTATATGAGCAGTTCTTC. The rearrangement uses TRBV11-2 and TRBJ2-1, with 8 bases identical to TRBD2. CDR3 size: 15 residues. V lost 3 bases to trimming and J lost 8 bases; unmatched junction nucleotides: 9. The germline gives CDR1 SGHAT, CDR2 FQNNGV.

This clone appeared once. CDR3 bases: TGTGCCAGCTCACCAACCCAGGGGTTTTGGAAACTGTTTTTT. Translation gives CASSPTQGFWKLFF. The chain recombines TRBV18 with TRBJ1-4; D is possibly TRBD1 (6 bases). Between the trimmed V and J ends, which lost 2 bases and 11 bases, there was a span of 15 bases. Germline V gene lookup returns CDR1 KGHSH and CDR2 LQKENI. This CDR3 region has 14 residues. Full variable domain (missing parts from reference TRBV18 and TRBJ1-4): NAGVMQNPRHLVRRRGQEARLRCSPMKGHSHVYWYRQLPEEGLKFMVYLQKENIIDESGMPKERFSAEFPKEGPSILRIQQVVRGDSAAYFCASSPTQGFWKLFFGSGTQLSVL.

The V and J genes are TRBV4-1 and TRBJ2-1; 10 nucleotides line up with TRBD2. Per the germline V gene, CDR1 is MGHRA and CDR2 is YSYEKL. Unmatched junction bases numbered 13, after V lost 2 bases and J lost 3 bases. This CDR3 contains 19 residues. The CDR3 DNA follows: TGCGCCAGCAGCCAAAGAGTACTAGCGGGGAGGCAAAACTACAATGAGCAGTTCTTC. It translates to CASSQRVLAGRQNYNEQFF.

The rearrangement joins TRBV2 to TRBJ2-2; tentative D call: TRBD2 (6 bases). CDR3 length: 14 amino acids. V lost 6 bases, J lost 7 bases, and 15 bases lay in between. Germline loops: CDR1 SNHLY, CDR2 FYNNEI. The CDR3 is CASSRGLRGGELFF. The CDR3 nucleotides are TGTGCCAGCAGCCGGGGACTCCGCGGCGGGGAGCTGTTTTTT.

The V and J genes are TRBV10-3 and TRBJ2-1; D ambiguous. The CDR3 is 11 amino acids. The V and J ends lost 4 bases and 9 bases respectively, with 7 bases between them. CDR1 is ENHRY and CDR2 is SYGVKD in the germline V gene. The CDR3 spells CAISGAREQFF. CDR3 DNA sequence: TGTGCCATCAGTGGGGCGCGTGAGCAGTTCTTC.

The chain recombines TRBV11-3 with TRBJ2-7, with TRBD1 matching 7 bases. The CDR3 covers 15 residues. The ends lost 2 bases at V and 2 bases at J; junction bases unmatched: 6. The germline gives CDR1 SGHNT, CDR2 YENEEA. CDR3 amino acids: CASSLLPGTAYEQYF. DNA for the CDR3: TGTGCCAGCAGCTTACTACCCGGGACAGCCTACGAGCAGTACTTC.